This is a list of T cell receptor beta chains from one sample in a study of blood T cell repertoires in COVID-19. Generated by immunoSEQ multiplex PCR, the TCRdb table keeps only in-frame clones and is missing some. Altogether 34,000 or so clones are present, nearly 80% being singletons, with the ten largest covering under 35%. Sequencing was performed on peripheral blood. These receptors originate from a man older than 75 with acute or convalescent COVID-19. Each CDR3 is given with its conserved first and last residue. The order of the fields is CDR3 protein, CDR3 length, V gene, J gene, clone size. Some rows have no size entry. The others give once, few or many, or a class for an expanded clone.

CDR3aa: CATATGPDYGYTF
len: 13
v_gene: TRBV28
j_gene: TRBJ1-2
abundance: .

CDR3aa: CASSPTGNYGYTF
len: 13
v_gene: TRBV7-2
j_gene: TRBJ1-2
abundance: .

CDR3aa: CASSPSGEYGYTF
len: 13
v_gene: TRBV4-3
j_gene: TRBJ1-2
abundance: medium-sized

CDR3aa: CASSERGATRGNTIYF
len: 16
v_gene: TRBV2
j_gene: TRBJ1-3
abundance: few

CDR3aa: CASSLETTSGRAYEQYF
len: 17
v_gene: TRBV5-1
j_gene: TRBJ2-7
abundance: .

CDR3aa: CASSSLAGALEQYF
len: 14
v_gene: TRBV6-2/TRBV6-3
j_gene: TRBJ2-7
abundance: .

CDR3aa: CASIEAGKTTDTQYF
len: 15
v_gene: TRBV5-4
j_gene: TRBJ2-3
abundance: .

CDR3aa: CASSSSSYYTDTQYF
len: 15
v_gene: TRBV5-6
j_gene: TRBJ2-3
abundance: .

CDR3aa: CASHQRGENTGELFF
len: 15
v_gene: TRBV7-9
j_gene: TRBJ2-2
abundance: .

CDR3aa: CASSPRTGPNQPQHF
len: 15
v_gene: TRBV18
j_gene: TRBJ1-5
abundance: .

CDR3aa: CASSERAGGGQPQHF
len: 15
v_gene: TRBV2
j_gene: TRBJ1-5
abundance: .

CDR3aa: CASSIRTGASTDTQYF
len: 16
v_gene: TRBV19
j_gene: TRBJ2-3
abundance: once

CDR3aa: CASSSPGQGQNIQYF
len: 15
v_gene: TRBV6-5
j_gene: TRBJ2-4
abundance: .

CDR3aa: CASNRDKSQETQYF
len: 14
v_gene: TRBV5-1
j_gene: TRBJ2-5
abundance: .

CDR3aa: CASSMIGEESGELFF
len: 15
v_gene: TRBV19
j_gene: TRBJ2-2
abundance: .

CDR3aa: CAIGGTLFNEQFF
len: 13
v_gene: TRBV27
j_gene: TRBJ2-1
abundance: .

CDR3aa: CASSVAVYGYTF
len: 12
v_gene: TRBV27
j_gene: TRBJ1-2
abundance: .

CDR3aa: CASSLYRRDEQFF
len: 13
v_gene: TRBV7-2
j_gene: TRBJ2-1
abundance: few

CDR3aa: CASSSGLQETQYF
len: 13
v_gene: TRBV7-3
j_gene: TRBJ2-5
abundance: once

CDR3aa: CATATGNRNTGELFF
len: 15
v_gene: TRBV24-1
j_gene: TRBJ2-2
abundance: .

CDR3aa: CASSRQGRVTEPQHF
len: 15
v_gene: TRBV14
j_gene: TRBJ1-5
abundance: .

CDR3aa: CASSQYRTGGMGNQPQHF
len: 18
v_gene: TRBV27
j_gene: TRBJ1-5
abundance: .

CDR3aa: CASSYSLTSPSSYEQYF
len: 17
v_gene: TRBV6-2/TRBV6-3
j_gene: TRBJ2-7
abundance: .

CDR3aa: CASSPHRLAKTDTQYF
len: 16
v_gene: TRBV14
j_gene: TRBJ2-3
abundance: .

CDR3aa: CASSSNGDTQYF
len: 12
v_gene: TRBV27
j_gene: TRBJ2-3
abundance: .

CDR3aa: CASSPTGGGVHEQYF
len: 15
v_gene: TRBV18
j_gene: TRBJ2-7
abundance: .

CDR3aa: CASKGIGLRETQYF
len: 14
v_gene: TRBV11-2
j_gene: TRBJ2-5
abundance: .

CDR3aa: CASSLGHRANYGYTF
len: 15
v_gene: TRBV5-6
j_gene: TRBJ1-2
abundance: .

CDR3aa: CSAKRDTEAFF
len: 11
v_gene: TRBV20-1
j_gene: TRBJ1-1
abundance: once

CDR3aa: CASSLLGDEQYF
len: 12
v_gene: TRBV5-1
j_gene: TRBJ2-7
abundance: .

CDR3aa: CASSYLGQGALSSYNEQFF
len: 19
v_gene: TRBV6-2/TRBV6-3
j_gene: TRBJ2-1
abundance: .

CDR3aa: CAISGSDGNNEQFF
len: 14
v_gene: TRBV10-3
j_gene: TRBJ2-1
abundance: .

CDR3aa: CASSEGQGRTYEQYF
len: 15
v_gene: TRBV18
j_gene: TRBJ2-7
abundance: .